Below, 18 T cell receptor beta chains from the same sample are listed, as sequenced in a study of T-cell reconstitution after alpha-beta-depleted transplantation in children (dated by TCRdb to the mid-2010s). The protocol used for the library was PCR. The sequencer listed for this sample is Illumina HiSeq 2500. To normalize quantification of the TCRbeta repertoire, the TCR libraries were built with molecular barcoding that relied on unique molecular identifiers. TCRdb reanalyzed the raw reads on its own, using fastp at Q25 for trimming and MiXCR for clone calling, and kept in-frame beta chains. Entries that share a CDR3 protein sequence are merged under the most common genes and DNA. The sample table lists around 530,000 distinct CDR3 sequences, 30% to 35% of them with a count of one. Of the sample, 2% to 2.5% is held by the ten largest clones. The sequenced sample was PBMCs from the stem cell graft donor, obtained from the stem cell graft. The receptor source for this set is a human donor who donated a stem cell graft to a child with aplastic anemia.

This clonotype has just a few counts. This chain links TRBV25-1 with TRBJ2-5; 9 positions match TRBD1. The CDR3 spans 14 residues. Germline CDR1 is MGHDK and CDR2 is SYGVNS. With 6 bases clipped from V and 5 bases from J, the junction kept 7 bases outside the gene matches. This CDR3 is CASRGQGRGETQYF. CDR3 bases: TGTGCCAGCAGGGGACAGGGTCGTGGGGAGACCCAGTACTTC.

The chain has TRBV2 and TRBJ2-5, with D tentatively TRBD1 or TRBD2 (5 bases each). Per the germline V gene, CDR1 is SNHLY and CDR2 is FYNNEI. This CDR3 is built from 12 residues. V was clipped by 8 bases and J by 3 bases, with 10 bases between them. The CDR3 sequence: CASLGTEETQYF. The CDR3 DNA reads as TGTGCCAGCCTTGGGACCGAAGAGACCCAGTACTTC.

This clonotype was observed a handful of times. This chain links TRBV12-3 or TRBV12-4 with TRBJ1-2; 9 bases are a match to TRBD1. The CDR3 contains 15 residues. The ends lost 2 bases at V and 4 bases at J; junction bases unmatched: 5. CDR3 sequence: CASSLYTGGAYGYTF. CDR3 sequence (DNA): TGTGCCAGCAGTTTATATACAGGGGGCGCCTATGGCTACACCTTC.

This chain connects TRBV20-1 to TRBJ2-3; 9 bases fit TRBD2. The germline CDR1 and CDR2 sequences are DFQATT and SNEGSKA (reference sequence). Unmatched junction bases numbered 21, after V lost 3 bases and J lost 2 bases. The CDR3 is 20 amino acids. The CDR3 bases are TGCAGTGCTAGGAGCAGGACTAGCGACCACGCGGCGTGGGACACAGATACGCAGTATTTT. It yields the protein CSARSRTSDHAAWDTDTQYF.

This clonotype was observed once. The chain is built from TRBV7-3 and TRBJ2-7; tentative D call: TRBD2 (6 bases). Trimming removed 6 bases from V and 1 base from J, with 13 bases in between. CDR1 SGHTA and CDR2 FQGTGA come from the germline V gene. The CDR3 has 14 residues. The CDR3 region is CASSLAPTSYEQYF. In nucleotides, the CDR3 is TGTGCCAGCAGTCTAGCGCCAACTTCCTACGAGCAGTACTTC.

The CDR3 is CASSDREAQPQHF. The CDR3 nucleotides are TGTGCCAGCAGTGACAGGGAGGCTCAGCCCCAGCATTTT. This chain connects TRBV2 to TRBJ1-5, with a tentative D call TRBD1 (5 bases). Germline-derived CDR1 and CDR2 are SNHLY and FYNNEI. Between the trimmed V and J ends, which lost 3 bases and 6 bases, there was a span of 9 bases. There are 13 residues in the CDR3.

This clonotype was observed a few times. The V and J genes are TRBV20-1 and TRBJ2-1, with 11 nucleotides matching TRBD2. V was clipped by 3 bases and J by 10 bases; unmatched bases: 11. The CDR3 runs 15 residues. The V gene's germline CDR1 is DFQATT and CDR2 SNEGSKA (reference sequence). In DNA, the CDR3 is TGCAGTGCTAGCGCTCCACTAGCGGGAGTGGAGGAGCAGTTCTTC. Translation: CSASAPLAGVEEQFF.

This clonotype has more than one count but fewer than ten. The chain employs TRBV20-1 and TRBJ2-3, with D uncertain. Trimming shortened V by 6 bases and J by 2 bases, and 6 bases separated the two germline ends. This CDR3 has 11 amino acids. CDR1 and CDR2 (germline): DFQATT, SNEGSKA (reference sequence). The CDR3, as DNA: TGCAGTGCGACCCCCACAGATACGCAGTATTTT. It yields the protein CSATPTDTQYF.

The gene calls are TRBV6-2 or TRBV6-3 and TRBJ1-1, with unresolved D. Trimming removed 0 bases at V and 1 base at J, with 9 bases between. There are 15 residues in the CDR3. CDR1 and CDR2 (germline): MNHEY, SVGEGT. The CDR3 DNA follows: TGTGCCAGCAGTTACTCTAATCGGCCGAACACTGAAGCTTTCTTT. It specifies CASSYSNRPNTEAFF.

This clonotype was detected only a few times. The chain joins TRBV6-2 or TRBV6-3 to TRBJ1-1; 7 nucleotides match TRBD1. This CDR3 spans 16 amino acids. V dropped 2 bases and J dropped 0; count of bases not matched to a gene: 6. Germline values: CDR1 MNHEY, CDR2 SVGEGT. The CDR3: CASSYDLDRLNTEAFF. In nucleotides, the CDR3 is TGTGCCAGCAGTTACGATTTGGACAGGTTGAACACTGAAGCTTTCTTT.

This clonotype was detected only a few times. This chain joins TRBV28 and TRBJ2-3; 9 nucleotides align to TRBD2. J lost 5 bases, V lost 5 bases, and 11 bases had no gene match. Germline V lookup: CDR1 MDHEN, CDR2 SYDVKM. This CDR3 has 16 amino acids. Written as DNA, the CDR3 is TGTGCCAGCAGTCGCCCATCTAGCGGGGTAGGAGATACGCAGTATTTT. It yields the protein CASSRPSSGVGDTQYF.

This clonotype was recorded only once. J is TRBJ2-7 and V is TRBV18; TRBD1 is a possible D gene (5 bases). The length of the CDR3 is 14 residues. Germline loops: CDR1 KGHSH, CDR2 LQKENI. The V end was cut by 3 bases, the J end by 1 base, with 10 bases between. The CDR3 nucleotides are TGTGCCAGCTCACCCAGACAGAATTCCTACGAGCAGTACGTC. This translates into CASSPRQNSYEQYV.

This chain connects TRBV21-1 to TRBJ2-3; the table's TRBD2 call for D was not verified on the DNA. TRBV21-1 is marked as a pseudogene. The CDR3 loop spans 18 amino acids. CDR3 nucleotide sequence: TGTGCCAGCAGCAAAGGAGTGCTATGGAGAGCGGGGCAAGATACGCAGTATTTT. As protein: CASSKGVLWRAGQDTQYF.

This clonotype was observed a handful of times. The chain couples TRBV20-1 to TRBJ2-7; the match to TRBD2 covers 16 bases. After removal of 3 bases from V and 7 bases from J, the junction contained 9 bases not matched to a gene. CDR3 size: 16 residues. Germline loops: CDR1 DFQATT, CDR2 SNEGSKA (reference sequence). The DNA for the CDR3 is TGCAGTGCTAGTGCCGGGACTAGCGGGAGGGCCCGGGAGCAGTACTTC. This sequence encodes CSASAGTSGRAREQYF.

This clonotype turned up a few times. The chain links TRBV5-4 to TRBJ2-4, with 9 positions matching TRBD1. This CDR3 comprises 17 residues. In germline, CDR1 is SGHNT, CDR2 YYREEE (reference sequence). V was clipped by 3 bases and J by 0 bases; unmatched bases: 7. The CDR3 loop is CASSSRDRDLAKNIQYF. As DNA, the CDR3 is TGTGCCAGCAGCTCTCGGGACAGGGATTTAGCCAAAAACATTCAGTACTTC.

The chain combines TRBV6-5 with TRBJ1-3; tentative D call: TRBD1 (5 bases). Looked up from germline, CDR1 is MNHEY and CDR2 is SVGAGI. The V end lost 4 bases, the J end lost 2 bases, and 12 bases lay between the germline ends. CDR3 length: 15 amino acids. The CDR3 nucleotides read TGTGCCAGCAGTTCCCAGGGACGAGCTGGAAACACCATATATTTT. This encodes CASSSQGRAGNTIYF.

In its sample, this clonotype was seen a few times. The chain couples TRBV7-2 to TRBJ1-2; a weak D match, TRBD1 (6 bases). Germline-derived CDR1 and CDR2 are SGHTA and FQGNSA. The CDR3 covers 15 residues. The V end was cut by 4 bases, the J end by 7 bases, with 19 bases between. The DNA of the CDR3 is TGTGCCAGCAGCTCCGGTTCGTGGGGGCTAGGTGGCTACACCTTC. Translation: CASSSGSWGLGGYTF.

The chain has TRBV29-1 and TRBJ2-3; the D gene is possibly TRBD1 (5 bases). Germline CDR1 and CDR2: SQVTM and ANQGSEA. This CDR3 comprises 16 residues. V was cut by 1 base and J by 1 base, with 15 bases left in between. The CDR3 DNA reads as TGCAGCGTTGAAGTGGGGCCTTACACAGGCACAGATACGCAGTATTTT. Translation: CSVEVGPYTGTDTQYF.